A single TCR beta chain is shown here with its context. In the original workflow: For nucleated cells, counts were estimated from reference gene primer amplification. Measured with immunoSEQ multiplex PCR; TCRdb has only the in-frame clones, and not every one. V and J calls and clone size are given by that table; D and trimming were obtained from the DNA. The sample records about 98,000 clones, more than 80% being singletons. The data were taken from a study of blood T cell repertoires in COVID-19. Study in general: Sites across the United States, Italy and Spain contributed samples from acute and convalescent COVID-19. T cells, B-cell-depleted T cells, or PBMCs supplied cDNA or gDNA.

Material for sequencing was peripheral blood. The sequence derives from a human donor in a cohort sampled during active COVID-19.

CDR3 in amino acids: CASSQDELRAKNIQYF. For the CDR3, the DNA is TGTGCCAGCAGCCAAGATGAGTTGAGGGCCAAAAACATTCAGTACTTC. V and J are TRBV3-1 (or the pseudogene TRBV3-2) and TRBJ2-4; no reliable D call. This CDR3 is built from 16 residues. CDR1 is LGHDT and CDR2 is YNNKEL in the germline V gene (reference sequence). Between the trimmed V and J ends, which lost 0 bases and 1 base, there was a span of 10 bases.